The 4 T cell receptor beta chains below were found in one sample sequenced in a study of blood T cell repertoires in COVID-19. Libraries were prepared by immunoSEQ multiplex PCR; TCRdb keeps only in-frame clonotypes and omits some of them. This table holds some 100,000 clones, 91% found once. Specimen: peripheral blood. The source of these receptors is a man aged 60-69 years with acute or convalescent COVID-19.

This clone has only a few counts. The chain has TRBV19 and TRBJ1-5; maybe TRBD1 (5 bases). The V and J ends lost 8 bases and 4 bases respectively, with 15 bases between them. The CDR3 runs to 14 residues. CDR1 and CDR2 from the germline V gene are LNHDA and SQIVND (reference sequence). This CDR3 is CASEPGTYNQPQHF. The CDR3 DNA reads TGTGCCAGTGAACCCGGGACTTATAATCAGCCCCAGCATTTT.

This chain's CDR3 is CASSQEGTTSNYGYTF. DNA of the CDR3: TGTGCCAGCAGCCAAGAAGGGACAACATCTAACTATGGCTACACCTTC. The chain links TRBV3-1 (or the pseudogene TRBV3-2) to TRBJ1-2; possibly TRBD1 for D (6 bases). Looked up from germline, CDR1 is LGHDT and CDR2 is YNNKEL (reference sequence). The CDR3 totals 16 residues. Trimming removed 0 bases at V and 0 bases at J, with 11 bases between.

The chain carries TRBV30 and TRBJ1-3, with 8 bases lining up with TRBD1. Trimming removed 2 bases from V and 4 bases from J; junction bases left unmatched: 1. CDR3 length: 13 residues. Germline CDR1 and CDR2: GTSNPN and SVGIG (reference sequence). The CDR3 sequence: CAWSWTGGNTIYF. The CDR3 region has the DNA TGTGCCTGGAGTTGGACAGGGGGAAACACCATATATTTT. The entire variable domain, with the rest obtained from reference TRBV30 and TRBJ1-3, is as follows: SQTIHQWPATLVQPVGSPLSLECTVEGTSNPNLYWYRQAAGRGLQLLFYSVGIGQISSEVPQNLSASRPQDRQFILSSKKLLLSDSGFYLCAWSWTGGNTIYFGEGSWLTVV.

The rearrangement joins TRBV5-4 to TRBJ1-2; D call uncertain. Germline values: CDR1 SGHNT, CDR2 YYREEE (reference sequence). The ends were cut back, 0 bases at V and 8 bases at J, with 11 bases in the middle. This CDR3 contains 13 residues. The CDR3 reads CASSLESGKGYTF. The CDR3 DNA is TGTGCCAGCAGCTTGGAATCCGGGAAAGGCTACACCTTC.